A selection of T cell receptor beta chains follows, all from one sample in a study of neurological immune-mediated disorders. TCRdb re-called the 5' RACE reads through MiXCR, storing one row per CDR3 protein. The table shows about 10,000 distinct CDR3 sequences, with under 25% occurring only once. Material for sequencing was CD8+ T cells from blood. The receptors were sampled from a woman aged 40 to 50 with multiple sclerosis. The CDR3 runs from the conserved cysteine through the conserved F or W. Each record gives: V gene, J gene, D gene, clone size, CDR3 length, CDR3 DNA, CDR3 protein. The D gene is left open where the match is weak. Size values are once, few and many counts, or a class for expanded clones, and some rows have none.

v_gene: TRBV7-2
j_gene: TRBJ2-3
d_gene: .
abundance: .
len: 17
CDR3nt: TGTGCCAGCAGCTTCACCGCGGTGGACCCTAGCACAGATACGCAGTATTTT
CDR3aa: CASSFTAVDPSTDTQYF

v_gene: TRBV27
j_gene: TRBJ1-1
d_gene: .
abundance: few
len: 13
CDR3nt: TGTGCCAGCAGTTTAAAAGGGATGGCTGAAGCTTTCTTT
CDR3aa: CASSLKGMAEAFF

v_gene: TRBV7-2
j_gene: TRBJ2-7
d_gene: TRBD2
abundance: many
len: 13
CDR3nt: TGTGCCAGCAGCTTCCCGGGGGGCTACGAGCAGTACTTC
CDR3aa: CASSFPGGYEQYF

v_gene: TRBV5-1
j_gene: TRBJ2-7
d_gene: .
abundance: large
len: 13
CDR3nt: TGCGCCAGCAGCTCCGGGAGCTCCTACGAGCAGTACTTC
CDR3aa: CASSSGSSYEQYF

v_gene: TRBV5-1
j_gene: TRBJ2-1
d_gene: .
abundance: .
len: 14
CDR3nt: TGCGCCAGCAGCCCCGGGACCTTAGCCAATGAGCAGTTCTTC
CDR3aa: CASSPGTLANEQFF

v_gene: TRBV5-4
j_gene: TRBJ2-7
d_gene: TRBD1
abundance: medium-sized
len: 15
CDR3nt: TGTGCCAGCAGCGTTCCGGGACAGGGGCTCTACGAGCAGTACTTC
CDR3aa: CASSVPGQGLYEQYF

v_gene: TRBV29-1
j_gene: TRBJ2-7
d_gene: TRBD2
abundance: medium-sized
len: 14
CDR3nt: TGCAGCGTTTCTCTCGGGGGGGACCTCAACGAGCAGTACTTC
CDR3aa: CSVSLGGDLNEQYF

v_gene: TRBV5-1
j_gene: TRBJ2-3
d_gene: .
abundance: many
len: 16
CDR3nt: TGCGCCAGCAGCTTGGCCCAAGGCCCTAGGGCAGATACGCAGTATTTT
CDR3aa: CASSLAQGPRADTQYF

v_gene: TRBV7-3
j_gene: TRBJ2-3
d_gene: TRBD2
abundance: medium-sized
len: 15
CDR3nt: TGTGCCAGCAGCTTAATAGCGGGGGGACCAGATACGCAGTATTTT
CDR3aa: CASSLIAGGPDTQYF

v_gene: TRBV12-2
j_gene: TRBJ2-2
d_gene: .
abundance: few
len: 16
CDR3nt: TGTGCAAGTCGCTTAAGGGGGCGCAAGGACACCGGGGAGCTGTTTTTT
CDR3aa: CASRLRGRKDTGELFF

v_gene: TRBV7-9
j_gene: TRBJ1-1
d_gene: .
abundance: many
len: 13
CDR3nt: TGTGCCAGCAGCTTAGCTGCGGGCACTGAAGCTTTCTTT
CDR3aa: CASSLAAGTEAFF

v_gene: TRBV4-1
j_gene: TRBJ2-7
d_gene: .
abundance: many
len: 15
CDR3nt: TGCGCCAGCAGCCAAGAGCGGGGACTCTCCTACGAGCAGTACTTC
CDR3aa: CASSQERGLSYEQYF

v_gene: TRBV2
j_gene: TRBJ2-1
d_gene: .
abundance: many
len: 13
CDR3nt: TGTGCCAGCAGAGCCCAGGACTACAATGAGCAGTTCTTC
CDR3aa: CASRAQDYNEQFF

v_gene: TRBV15
j_gene: TRBJ2-1
d_gene: .
abundance: many
len: 16
CDR3nt: TGTGCCACCAGCAGAGGAGGGGGGAGCTCCTACAATGAGCAGTTCTTC
CDR3aa: CATSRGGGSSYNEQFF

v_gene: TRBV9
j_gene: TRBJ1-5
d_gene: .
abundance: many
len: 14
CDR3nt: TGTGCCAGCAGCGTAGCGGGTGGCAATCAGCCCCAGCATTTT
CDR3aa: CASSVAGGNQPQHF

v_gene: TRBV9
j_gene: TRBJ2-3
d_gene: .
abundance: many
len: 15
CDR3nt: TGTGCCAGCAGCGTAGACGGGACGAGCACAGATACGCAGTATTTT
CDR3aa: CASSVDGTSTDTQYF

v_gene: TRBV5-1
j_gene: TRBJ2-7
d_gene: TRBD1
abundance: medium-sized
len: 15
CDR3nt: TGCGCCAGCTCGGCACAGACAGGGGCGGTGGAGGAGCAGTACTTC
CDR3aa: CASSAQTGAVEEQYF

v_gene: TRBV5-6
j_gene: TRBJ2-3
d_gene: TRBD1
abundance: many
len: 17
CDR3nt: TGTGCCAGCAGCTTGGCCACGGGGACAGGGCCCCGGGATACGCAGTATTTT
CDR3aa: CASSLATGTGPRDTQYF

v_gene: TRBV7-9
j_gene: TRBJ2-7
d_gene: .
abundance: many
len: 12
CDR3nt: TGTGCCAGCAGCCTGACAGTATACGAGCAGTACTTC
CDR3aa: CASSLTVYEQYF

v_gene: TRBV12-3/TRBV12-4
j_gene: TRBJ2-3
d_gene: .
abundance: many
len: 12
CDR3nt: TGTGCCAGCAGTCAGGACAGCGATACGCAGTATTTT
CDR3aa: CASSQDSDTQYF

v_gene: TRBV14
j_gene: TRBJ1-6
d_gene: TRBD1
abundance: many
len: 14
CDR3nt: TGTGCCAGCAGCCAAAGACAGGGTGATTCACCCCTCCACTTT
CDR3aa: CASSQRQGDSPLHF

v_gene: TRBV13
j_gene: TRBJ1-1
d_gene: .
abundance: many
len: 18
CDR3nt: TGTGCCAGCAGCTCACCCGGGGGGGGGGCTAATGAGAACACTGAAGCTTTCTTT
CDR3aa: CASSSPGGGANENTEAFF

v_gene: TRBV29-1
j_gene: TRBJ1-1
d_gene: .
abundance: many
len: 16
CDR3nt: TGCAGCCTTCGTTCAGATTTCAAGGGAAGAAACACTGAAGCTTTCTTT
CDR3aa: CSLRSDFKGRNTEAFF

v_gene: TRBV7-9
j_gene: TRBJ1-5
d_gene: TRBD1
abundance: .
len: 14
CDR3nt: TGTGCCAGCAGCTTCGGGACAGGGAGTCAGCCCCAGCATTTT
CDR3aa: CASSFGTGSQPQHF

v_gene: TRBV9
j_gene: TRBJ2-5
d_gene: TRBD2
abundance: few
len: 17
CDR3nt: TGTGCCAGCAGCGTAACTAGCGGGGGAGCCTTCCAAGAGACCCAGTACTTC
CDR3aa: CASSVTSGGAFQETQYF

v_gene: TRBV9
j_gene: TRBJ2-3
d_gene: TRBD2
abundance: many
len: 16
CDR3nt: TGTGCCAGCAGCTCGTCTAGCGGGGGCCCCACAGATACGCAGTATTTT
CDR3aa: CASSSSSGGPTDTQYF

v_gene: TRBV20-1
j_gene: TRBJ2-5
d_gene: .
abundance: medium-sized
len: 13
CDR3nt: TGCAGTGCTAGAGAAGAGACTAGGGAGACCCAGTACTTC
CDR3aa: CSAREETRETQYF

v_gene: TRBV10-2
j_gene: TRBJ1-5
d_gene: .
abundance: medium-sized
len: 16
CDR3nt: TGCGCCAGCAGGGCCAGGGGATTGGGGCGCAATCAGCCCCAGCATTTT
CDR3aa: CASRARGLGRNQPQHF

v_gene: TRBV29-1
j_gene: TRBJ2-7
d_gene: .
abundance: many
len: 12
CDR3nt: TGCAGCGTCACAGGGTCCCCCTACGAGCAGTACTTC
CDR3aa: CSVTGSPYEQYF

v_gene: TRBV10-3
j_gene: TRBJ2-1
d_gene: .
abundance: medium-sized
len: 15
CDR3nt: TGTGCCATCAGTGAGTGGCCCTCCGCCTACAATGAGCAGTTCTTC
CDR3aa: CAISEWPSAYNEQFF

v_gene: TRBV29-1
j_gene: TRBJ1-2
d_gene: .
abundance: medium-sized
len: 12
CDR3nt: TGCAGCGTTCTAAGGGGGGTGTATGGCTACACCTTC
CDR3aa: CSVLRGVYGYTF

v_gene: TRBV12-3/TRBV12-4
j_gene: TRBJ2-7
d_gene: TRBD2
abundance: .
len: 16
CDR3nt: TGTGCCAGCGGGCTTCTTAGCGGGGGTTCTACCTACGAGCAGTACTTC
CDR3aa: CASGLLSGGSTYEQYF

v_gene: TRBV5-1
j_gene: TRBJ2-2
d_gene: TRBD1
abundance: few
len: 16
CDR3nt: TGCGCCAGCAGCTTGATGGACAGGGCCTACACCGGGGAGCTGTTTTTT
CDR3aa: CASSLMDRAYTGELFF

v_gene: TRBV24-1
j_gene: TRBJ1-2
d_gene: .
abundance: .
len: 16
CDR3nt: TGTGCCACCAGTGATTCTTCGGAGCTAACTAACTATGGCTACACCTTC
CDR3aa: CATSDSSELTNYGYTF

v_gene: TRBV9
j_gene: TRBJ1-4
d_gene: .
abundance: large
len: 14
CDR3nt: TGTGCCAGCAGCGTACGCGGCAGCGGCGAAAAACTGTTTTTT
CDR3aa: CASSVRGSGEKLFF

v_gene: TRBV5-5
j_gene: TRBJ1-2
d_gene: TRBD1
abundance: .
len: 15
CDR3nt: TGTGCCAGCAGCTCCGGGACAGGGGGCTGGTATGGCTACACCTTC
CDR3aa: CASSSGTGGWYGYTF

v_gene: TRBV11-2
j_gene: TRBJ2-3
d_gene: TRBD2
abundance: few
len: 15
CDR3nt: TGTGCCAGCAGCTACAAGCGGGGGATCACAGATACGCAGTATTTT
CDR3aa: CASSYKRGITDTQYF

v_gene: TRBV2
j_gene: TRBJ2-1
d_gene: .
abundance: many
len: 16
CDR3nt: TGTGCCAGCAGCTCCTCTACCTGGACAGTTCGCAATGAGCAGTTCTTC
CDR3aa: CASSSSTWTVRNEQFF

v_gene: TRBV6-4
j_gene: TRBJ2-2
d_gene: TRBD1
abundance: .
len: 14
CDR3nt: TGTGCCAGCAGTGACGACAGGGTAACCGGGGAGCTGTTTTTT
CDR3aa: CASSDDRVTGELFF

v_gene: TRBV13
j_gene: TRBJ2-3
d_gene: .
abundance: many
len: 13
CDR3nt: TGTGCCAGCAGTGTTTACAGAACAGATACGCAGTATTTT
CDR3aa: CASSVYRTDTQYF

v_gene: TRBV6-1
j_gene: TRBJ2-5
d_gene: .
abundance: many
len: 14
CDR3nt: TGTGCCCAAGGAGATGGCGGAGACCAAGAGACCCAGTACTTC
CDR3aa: CAQGDGGDQETQYF

v_gene: TRBV6-4
j_gene: TRBJ2-1
d_gene: TRBD2
abundance: few
len: 14
CDR3nt: TGTGCCAGCAGTACTAGCGGGGGGGCCGATGAGCAGTTCTTC
CDR3aa: CASSTSGGADEQFF

v_gene: TRBV2
j_gene: TRBJ2-1
d_gene: .
abundance: many
len: 13
CDR3nt: TGTGCCAGCGGAGGGAATTCCTACAATGAGCAGTTCTTC
CDR3aa: CASGGNSYNEQFF

v_gene: TRBV7-9
j_gene: TRBJ2-1
d_gene: .
abundance: .
len: 12
CDR3nt: TGTGCCAGCAGCTTCGGGGTTGGTGAGCAGTTCTTC
CDR3aa: CASSFGVGEQFF

v_gene: TRBV7-3
j_gene: TRBJ2-1
d_gene: TRBD2
abundance: many
len: 16
CDR3nt: TGTGCCAGCAGCGCTCTGGGGACTAGCGGCTACAATGAGCAGTTCTTC
CDR3aa: CASSALGTSGYNEQFF